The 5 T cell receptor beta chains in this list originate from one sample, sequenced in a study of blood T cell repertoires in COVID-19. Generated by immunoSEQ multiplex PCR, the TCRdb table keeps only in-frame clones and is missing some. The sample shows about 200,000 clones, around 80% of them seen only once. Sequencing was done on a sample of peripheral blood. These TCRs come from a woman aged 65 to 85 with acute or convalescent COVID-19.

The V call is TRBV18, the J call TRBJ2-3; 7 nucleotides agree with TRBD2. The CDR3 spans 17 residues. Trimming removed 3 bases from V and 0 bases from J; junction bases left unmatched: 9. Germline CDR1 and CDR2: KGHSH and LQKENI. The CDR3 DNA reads TGTGCCAGCTCACCCCCCCTCGCGGGGGTTAGCACAGATACGCAGTATTTT. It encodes CASSPPLAGVSTDTQYF.

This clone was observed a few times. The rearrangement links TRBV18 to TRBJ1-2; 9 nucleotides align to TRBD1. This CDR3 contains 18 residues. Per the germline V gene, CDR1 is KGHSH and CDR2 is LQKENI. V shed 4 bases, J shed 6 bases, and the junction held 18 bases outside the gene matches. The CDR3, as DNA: TGTGCCAGCTCACTAACGATTTACCGGGACAGGGTTATTGATGGCTACACCTTC. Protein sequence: CASSLTIYRDRVIDGYTF.

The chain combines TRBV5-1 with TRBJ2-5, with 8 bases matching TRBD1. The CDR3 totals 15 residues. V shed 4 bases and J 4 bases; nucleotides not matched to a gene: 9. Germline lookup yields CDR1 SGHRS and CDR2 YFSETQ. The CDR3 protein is CASSTLPDRVETQYF. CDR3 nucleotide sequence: TGCGCCAGCAGCACCCTCCCGGACAGGGTAGAGACCCAGTACTTC.

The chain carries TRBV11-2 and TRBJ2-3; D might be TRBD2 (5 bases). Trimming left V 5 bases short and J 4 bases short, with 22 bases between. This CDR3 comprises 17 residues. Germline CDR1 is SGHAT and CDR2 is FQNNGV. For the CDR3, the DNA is TGTGCCAGCAGCCCTTTGACCGGGATCACCGTCGCAGATACGCAGTATTTT. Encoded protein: CASSPLTGITVADTQYF.

In nucleotides, the CDR3 is TGTGCCTGGAGGACGGAGCAAGAGACCCAGTACTTC. It specifies CAWRTEQETQYF. J is TRBJ2-5 and V is TRBV30; no reliable D call. Germline lookup yields CDR1 GTSNPN and CDR2 SVGIG (reference sequence). The CDR3 consists of 12 residues. With 3 bases removed from V and 2 bases from J, the gap between germline ends came to 7 bases.